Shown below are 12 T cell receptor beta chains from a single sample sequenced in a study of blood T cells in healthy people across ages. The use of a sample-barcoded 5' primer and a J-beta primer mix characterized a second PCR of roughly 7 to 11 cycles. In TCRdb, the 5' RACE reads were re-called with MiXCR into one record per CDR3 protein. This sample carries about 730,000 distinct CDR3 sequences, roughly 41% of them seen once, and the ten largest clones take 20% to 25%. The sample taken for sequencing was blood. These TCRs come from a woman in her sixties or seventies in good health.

The CDR3 DNA follows: TGTGCCAGCAGCGTCCAGGGTCCGCATGAGCAGTTCTTC. It codes for CASSVQGPHEQFF. The chain couples TRBV9 to TRBJ2-1, with D possibly being TRBD1 (5 bases). From germline, CDR1 is SGDLS and CDR2 YYNGEE. V was trimmed by 2 bases and J by 8 bases, leaving 11 bases between them. This CDR3 has 13 amino acids.

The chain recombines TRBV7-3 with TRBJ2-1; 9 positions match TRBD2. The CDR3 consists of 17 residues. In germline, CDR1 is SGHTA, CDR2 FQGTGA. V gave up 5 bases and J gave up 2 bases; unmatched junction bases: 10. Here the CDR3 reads CASSERGATLPYNEQFF. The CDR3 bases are TGTGCCAGCAGCGAGCGGGGGGCTACACTCCCCTACAATGAGCAGTTCTTC.

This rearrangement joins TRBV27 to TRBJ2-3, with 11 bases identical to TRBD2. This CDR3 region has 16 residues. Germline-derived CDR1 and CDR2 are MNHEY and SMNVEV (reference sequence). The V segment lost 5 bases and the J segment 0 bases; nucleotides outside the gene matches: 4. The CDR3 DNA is TGTGCCAGCAGTCTACTAGCGGGGGCCAGCACAGATACGCAGTATTTT. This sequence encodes CASSLLAGASTDTQYF.

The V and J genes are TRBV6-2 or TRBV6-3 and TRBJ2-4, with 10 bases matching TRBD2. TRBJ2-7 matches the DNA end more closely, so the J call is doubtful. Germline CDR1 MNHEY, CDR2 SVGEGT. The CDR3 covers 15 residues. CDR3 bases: TGTGCCAGCAGTTACGCTATGGGACTAGCGACCGAGCAGTACTTC. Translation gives CASSYAMGLATEQYF.

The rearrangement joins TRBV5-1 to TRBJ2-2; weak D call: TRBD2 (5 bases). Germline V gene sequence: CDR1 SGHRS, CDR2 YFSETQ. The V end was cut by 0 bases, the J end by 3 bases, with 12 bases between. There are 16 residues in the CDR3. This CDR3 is CASSLGHGGDTGELFF. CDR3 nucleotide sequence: TGCGCCAGCAGCTTGGGTCACGGAGGTGACACCGGGGAGCTGTTTTTT.

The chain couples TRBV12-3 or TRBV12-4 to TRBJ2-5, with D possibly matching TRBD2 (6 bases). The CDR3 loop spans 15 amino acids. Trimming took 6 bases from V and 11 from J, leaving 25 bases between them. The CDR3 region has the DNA TGTGCCAGCAGCCCGGGACTTCCGGCCACCAATGAGCAGTACTTC. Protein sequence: CASSPGLPATNEQYF.

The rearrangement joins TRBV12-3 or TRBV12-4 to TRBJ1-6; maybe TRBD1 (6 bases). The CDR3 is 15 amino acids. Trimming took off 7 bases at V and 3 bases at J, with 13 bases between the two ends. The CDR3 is CASTRGADYNSPLHF. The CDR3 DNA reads TGTGCCAGCACGCGGGGGGCTGACTATAATTCACCCCTCCACTTT.

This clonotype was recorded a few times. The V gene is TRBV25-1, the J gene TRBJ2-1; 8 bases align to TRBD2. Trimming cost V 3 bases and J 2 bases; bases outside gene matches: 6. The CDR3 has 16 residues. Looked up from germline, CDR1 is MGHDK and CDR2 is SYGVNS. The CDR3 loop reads CASSDSGGGTYNEQFF. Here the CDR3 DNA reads TGTGCCAGCAGTGACTCGGGCGGGGGGACCTACAATGAGCAGTTCTTC.

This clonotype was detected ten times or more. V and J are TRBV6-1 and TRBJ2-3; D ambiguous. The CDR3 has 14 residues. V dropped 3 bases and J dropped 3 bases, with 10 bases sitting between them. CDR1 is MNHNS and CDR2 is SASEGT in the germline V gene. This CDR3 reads CASSDVGSTDTQYF. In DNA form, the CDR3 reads TGTGCCAGCAGTGATGTAGGGTCAACAGATACGCAGTATTTT.

The CDR3 sequence: CASESGGGRNQPQHF. The CDR3 DNA reads as TGTGCCTCCGAGTCGGGGGGCGGAAGGAATCAGCCCCAGCATTTT. This chain links TRBV28 with TRBJ1-5, with D maybe TRBD1 (6 bases). The germline CDR1 and CDR2 sequences are MDHEN and SYDVKM. This CDR3 has 15 amino acids. V dropped 11 bases and J dropped 4 bases, with 21 bases sitting between them.

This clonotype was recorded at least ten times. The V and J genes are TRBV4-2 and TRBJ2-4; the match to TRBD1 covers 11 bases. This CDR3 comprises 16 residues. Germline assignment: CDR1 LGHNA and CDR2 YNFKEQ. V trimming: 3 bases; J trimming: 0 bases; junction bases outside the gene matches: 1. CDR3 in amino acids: CASSQDRGLAKNIQYF. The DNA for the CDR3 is TGTGCCAGCAGCCAGGACAGGGGGCTAGCCAAAAACATTCAGTACTTC.

The CDR3 DNA follows: TGTGCCAGCTCACCGTATAATCCGGGACAGGGATACGAGCAGTACTTC. It is translated as CASSPYNPGQGYEQYF. The rearrangement joins TRBV18 to TRBJ2-4; TRBD1 agrees at 9 bases. The J call may be mistaken, given a closer DNA end match to TRBJ2-7. This CDR3 region has 16 residues. CDR1 is KGHSH, CDR2 LQKENI, per germline.